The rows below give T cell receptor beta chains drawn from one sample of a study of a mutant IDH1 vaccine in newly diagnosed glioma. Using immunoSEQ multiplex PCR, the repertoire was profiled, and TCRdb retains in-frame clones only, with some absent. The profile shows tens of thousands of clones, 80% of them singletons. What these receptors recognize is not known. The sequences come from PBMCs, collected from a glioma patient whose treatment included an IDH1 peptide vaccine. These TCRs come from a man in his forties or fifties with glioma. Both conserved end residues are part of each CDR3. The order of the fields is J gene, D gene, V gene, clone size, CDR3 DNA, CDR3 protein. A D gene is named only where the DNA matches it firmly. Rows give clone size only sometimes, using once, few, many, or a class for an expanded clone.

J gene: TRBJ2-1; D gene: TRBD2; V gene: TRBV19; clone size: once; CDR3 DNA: TGTGCCAGTAGTATAGGTAGCGGGGGTGGTAATGAGCAGTTCTTC; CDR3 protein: CASSIGSGGGNEQFF
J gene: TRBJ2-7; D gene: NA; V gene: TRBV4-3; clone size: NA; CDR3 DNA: TGCGCCAGCAGCCAAGAGAGTTTAGCTAGTTTCCACGAGCAGTACTTC; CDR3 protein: CASSQESLASFHEQYF
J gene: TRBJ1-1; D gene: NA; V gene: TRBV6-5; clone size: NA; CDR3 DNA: TGTGCCAGCAGTCCGTCGACAAGTATGAACACTGAAGCTTTCTTT; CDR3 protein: CASSPSTSMNTEAFF
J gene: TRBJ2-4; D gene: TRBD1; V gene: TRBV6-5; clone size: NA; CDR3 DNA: TGTGCCAGCAGTTACTCACCACAGGGGGACATTCAGTACTTC; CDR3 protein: CASSYSPQGDIQYF
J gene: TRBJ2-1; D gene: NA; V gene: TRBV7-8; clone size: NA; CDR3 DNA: TGTGCCAGCAGCTTAGGGGGCGGAAACTCCTACAATGAGCAGTTCTTC; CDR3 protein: CASSLGGGNSYNEQFF
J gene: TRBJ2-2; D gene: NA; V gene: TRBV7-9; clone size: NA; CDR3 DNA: TGTGCCAGCAGCTTGGCCCTAAGCATAAAGAACACCGGGGAGCTGTTTTTT; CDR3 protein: CASSLALSIKNTGELFF
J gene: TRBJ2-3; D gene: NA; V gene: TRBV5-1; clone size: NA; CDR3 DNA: TGCGCCAGCACCCCCACAGGTTATTCCACAGATACGCAGTATTTT; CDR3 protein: CASTPTGYSTDTQYF
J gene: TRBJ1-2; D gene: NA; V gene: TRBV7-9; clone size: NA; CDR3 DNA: TGTGCCAGCAGACCACCGACGACAGAGAACTATGGCTACACCTTC; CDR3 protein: CASRPPTTENYGYTF
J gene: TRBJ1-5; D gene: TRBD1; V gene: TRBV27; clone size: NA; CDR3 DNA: TGTGCCAGCAGTTTATGGCAGGGGGATCAGCCCCAGCATTTT; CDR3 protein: CASSLWQGDQPQHF
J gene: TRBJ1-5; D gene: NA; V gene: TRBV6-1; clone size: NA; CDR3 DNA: TGTGCCAGCAGTGCCAGCCGGCCCAATCAGCCCCAGCATTTT; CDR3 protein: CASSASRPNQPQHF
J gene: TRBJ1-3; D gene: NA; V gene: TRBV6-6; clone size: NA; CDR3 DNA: TGTGCCAGCAAGGACTCCGGAAACACCATATATTTT; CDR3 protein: CASKDSGNTIYF
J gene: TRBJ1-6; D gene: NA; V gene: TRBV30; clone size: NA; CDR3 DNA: TGTGCCTGGAGTCCTAGTAAGAATTCACCCCTCCACTTT; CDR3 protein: CAWSPSKNSPLHF
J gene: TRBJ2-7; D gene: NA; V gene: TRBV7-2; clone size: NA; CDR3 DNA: TGTGCCAGCAATCAGGGGTCCTACGAGCAGTACTTC; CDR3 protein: CASNQGSYEQYF
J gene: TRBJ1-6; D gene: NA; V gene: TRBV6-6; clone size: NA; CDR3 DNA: TGTGCCAGCAGTTATTCAGGGGATAATTCACCCCTCCACTTT; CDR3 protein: CASSYSGDNSPLHF
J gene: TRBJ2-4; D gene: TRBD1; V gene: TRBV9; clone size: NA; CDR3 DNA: TGTGCCAGCGGAGGGACAGGGGCGAACATTCAGTACTTC; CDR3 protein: CASGGTGANIQYF
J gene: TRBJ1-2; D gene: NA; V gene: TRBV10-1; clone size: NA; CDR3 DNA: TGCGCCAGCAGCACGGACACAAACTATGGCTACACCTTC; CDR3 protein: CASSTDTNYGYTF
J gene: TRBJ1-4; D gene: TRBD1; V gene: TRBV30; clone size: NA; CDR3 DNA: TGTGCCTGGAGTGTCCGGACAGGGAAGCGGGAAAAACTGTTTTTT; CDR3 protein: CAWSVRTGKREKLFF
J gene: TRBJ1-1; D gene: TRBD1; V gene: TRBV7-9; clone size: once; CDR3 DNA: TGTGCCAGCAGCACAATTACAGGGGGCGGAGCTTTCTTT; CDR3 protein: CASSTITGGGAFF
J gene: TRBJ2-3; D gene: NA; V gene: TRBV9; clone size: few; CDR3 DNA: TGTGCCAGCAGCGTAGTAGGGGGGTGGACAGATACGCAGTATTTT; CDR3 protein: CASSVVGGWTDTQYF
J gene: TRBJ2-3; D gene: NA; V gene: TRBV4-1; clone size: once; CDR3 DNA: TGCGCCAGCAGCCAGAGCCCGGCGAGGACAGATACGCAGTATTTT; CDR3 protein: CASSQSPARTDTQYF
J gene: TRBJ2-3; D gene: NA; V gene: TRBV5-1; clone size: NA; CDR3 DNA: TGCGCCAGCGCCTGGACGAGCACAGATACGCAGTATTTT; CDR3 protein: CASAWTSTDTQYF
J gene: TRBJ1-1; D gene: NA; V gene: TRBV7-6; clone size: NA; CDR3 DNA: TGTGCCAGCAGCTTATTTGGGATGAACACTGAAGCTTTCTTT; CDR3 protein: CASSLFGMNTEAFF
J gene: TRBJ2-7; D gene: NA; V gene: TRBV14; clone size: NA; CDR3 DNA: TGTGCCAGCAGCCAAGAGGGGGTTATTCCCTACGAGCAGTACTTC; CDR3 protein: CASSQEGVIPYEQYF
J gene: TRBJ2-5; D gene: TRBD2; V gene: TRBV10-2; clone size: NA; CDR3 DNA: TGCGCCAGCAGCGAACTCGGGGGGGAGACCCAGTACTTC; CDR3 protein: CASSELGGETQYF
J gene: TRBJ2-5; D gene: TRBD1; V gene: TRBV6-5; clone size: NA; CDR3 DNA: TGTGCCAGCAGTGGCACCGGGACAGGGGGGGAGACCCAGTACTTC; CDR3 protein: CASSGTGTGGETQYF
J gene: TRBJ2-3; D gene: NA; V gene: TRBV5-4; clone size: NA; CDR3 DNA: TGTGCCAGCAGCCTTTCCGCAGATACGCAGTATTTT; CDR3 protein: CASSLSADTQYF
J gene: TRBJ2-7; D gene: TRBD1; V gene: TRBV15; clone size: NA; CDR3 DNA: TGTGCCACCAGCCTGGGACAGCACTCCTACGAGCAGTACTTC; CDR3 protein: CATSLGQHSYEQYF
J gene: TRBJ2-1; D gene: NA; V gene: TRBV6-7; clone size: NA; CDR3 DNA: TGTGCCAGCAGTTACTCGAGGGGAGGAACCTACAATGAGCAGTTCTTC; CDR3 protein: CASSYSRGGTYNEQFF
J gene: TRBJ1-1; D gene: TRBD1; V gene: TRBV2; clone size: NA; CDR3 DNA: TGTGCCAGCAGGGAAGGACAGGGGAACACTGAAGCTTTCTTT; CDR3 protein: CASREGQGNTEAFF
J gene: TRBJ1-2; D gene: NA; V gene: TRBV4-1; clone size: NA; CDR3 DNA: TGCGCCAGCAGCCAAGAGAACAGTCCCTATGGCTACACCTTC; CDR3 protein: CASSQENSPYGYTF
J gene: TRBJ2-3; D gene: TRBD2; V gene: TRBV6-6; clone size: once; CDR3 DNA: TGTGCCAGCAGTCCTACTAGCGGGGGGTGGAATACGCAGTATTTT; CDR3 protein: CASSPTSGGWNTQYF
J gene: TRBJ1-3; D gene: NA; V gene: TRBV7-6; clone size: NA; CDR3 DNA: TGTGCCAGCAGCCCCGGCTGGCAGAGCTCTGGAAACACCATATATTTT; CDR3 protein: CASSPGWQSSGNTIYF
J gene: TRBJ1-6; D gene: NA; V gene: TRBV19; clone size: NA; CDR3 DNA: TGTGCCAGCACTACAGGGTGGGGAAATTCACCCCTCCACTTT; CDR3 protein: CASTTGWGNSPLHF
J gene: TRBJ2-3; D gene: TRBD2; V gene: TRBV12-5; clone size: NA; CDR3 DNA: TGTGCTAGTTCTACTAGCGTGGATACGCAGTATTTT; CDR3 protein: CASSTSVDTQYF
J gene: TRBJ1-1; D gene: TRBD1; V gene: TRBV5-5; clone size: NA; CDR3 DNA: TGTGCCAGCAGCTTTAGCCCCCAGGGGGCTTACACTGAAGCTTTCTTT; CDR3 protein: CASSFSPQGAYTEAFF
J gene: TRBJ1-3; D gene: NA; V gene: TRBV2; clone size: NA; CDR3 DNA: TGTGCCAGCAGTGCAAATTCTGGAAACACCATATATTTT; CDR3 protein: CASSANSGNTIYF
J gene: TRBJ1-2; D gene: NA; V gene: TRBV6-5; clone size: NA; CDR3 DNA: TGTGCCAGCAGTTACGGGGCAGGGGTGAACTATGGCTACACCTTC; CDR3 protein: CASSYGAGVNYGYTF
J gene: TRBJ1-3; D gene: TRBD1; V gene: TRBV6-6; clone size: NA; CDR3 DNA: TGTGCCAGCAGTCCGACAGGGAAGGGAAACACCATATATTTT; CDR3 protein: CASSPTGKGNTIYF
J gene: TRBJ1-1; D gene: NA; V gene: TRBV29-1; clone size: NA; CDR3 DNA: TGCAGCGTTGAAGGAGGAAAGAGGGGGACTGAAGCTTTCTTT; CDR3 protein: CSVEGGKRGTEAFF
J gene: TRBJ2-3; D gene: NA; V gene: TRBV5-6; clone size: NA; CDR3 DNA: TGTGCCAGCAGCTTGCTGGGGCCTAGCACAGATACGCAGTATTTT; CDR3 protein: CASSLLGPSTDTQYF
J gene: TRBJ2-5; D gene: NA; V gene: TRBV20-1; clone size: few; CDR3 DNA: TGCAGTGCTAGATACGGGGAGACCCAGTACTTC; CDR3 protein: CSARYGETQYF
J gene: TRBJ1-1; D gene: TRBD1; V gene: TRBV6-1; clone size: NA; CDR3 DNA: TGTGCCAGCAAATATACAGGGGACACTGAAGCTTTCTTT; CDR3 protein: CASKYTGDTEAFF
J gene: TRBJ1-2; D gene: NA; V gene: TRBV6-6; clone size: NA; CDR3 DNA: TGTGCCAGCAGTCAAGACGCGGAGTATGGCTACACCTTC; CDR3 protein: CASSQDAEYGYTF
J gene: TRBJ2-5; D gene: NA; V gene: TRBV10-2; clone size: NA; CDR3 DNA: TGCGCCAGCAGAGAAGGGACTTTCAGGGGAGAGACCCAGTACTTC; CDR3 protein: CASREGTFRGETQYF
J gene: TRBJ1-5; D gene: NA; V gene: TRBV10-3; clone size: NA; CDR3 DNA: TGTGCCATCAGTGCGGGTTGGAGCAATCAGCCCCAGCATTTT; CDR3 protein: CAISAGWSNQPQHF
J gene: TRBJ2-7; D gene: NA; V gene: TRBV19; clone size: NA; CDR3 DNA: TGTGCCAGTAGTAGCCCGACAGCAAAGCAGTACTTC; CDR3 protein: CASSSPTAKQYF
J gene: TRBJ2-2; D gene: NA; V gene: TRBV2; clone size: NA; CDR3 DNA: TGTGCCAGCAGTGATCAACCCACCGGGGAGCTGTTTTTT; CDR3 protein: CASSDQPTGELFF
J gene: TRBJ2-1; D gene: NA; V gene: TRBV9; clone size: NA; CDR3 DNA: TGTGCCAGCAGCGTAGAAGGGCACGGCTACAATGAGCAGTTCTTC; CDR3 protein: CASSVEGHGYNEQFF
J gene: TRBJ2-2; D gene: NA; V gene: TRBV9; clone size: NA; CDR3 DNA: TGTGCCAGCAGCGTTGTGGTCGCGAACACCGGGGAGCTGTTTTTT; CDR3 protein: CASSVVVANTGELFF
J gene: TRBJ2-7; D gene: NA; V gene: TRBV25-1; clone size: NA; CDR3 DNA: TGTGCCAGCAGTGAACGAGGGACGCCTGAGGGCGAGCAGTACTTC; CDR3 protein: CASSERGTPEGEQYF
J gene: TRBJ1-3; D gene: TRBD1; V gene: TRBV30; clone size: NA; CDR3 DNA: TGTGCCTGGGGGACAGGGGGTGGTGGAAACACCATATATTTT; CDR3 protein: CAWGTGGGGNTIYF
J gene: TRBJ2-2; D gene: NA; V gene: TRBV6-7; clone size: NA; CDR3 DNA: TGTGCCAGCAGTTCTCGTTACTTAGCAGGGGAGCTGTTTTTT; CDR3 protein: CASSSRYLAGELFF
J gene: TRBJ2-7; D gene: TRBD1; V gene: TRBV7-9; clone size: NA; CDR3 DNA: TGTGCCAGCAGCCACGGGACAGCAGCCTACGAGCAGTACTTC; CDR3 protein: CASSHGTAAYEQYF